Included here is one TCR beta chain sequence, with context. TCRdb called the RT-PCR reads again in MiXCR, with one record for every CDR3 protein. Of about 410,000 distinct CDR3 sequences in the sample, more than 15% were seen once. V was clipped by 4 bases and J by 1 base; unmatched bases: 3. Germline assignment: CDR1 SGHAT and CDR2 FQNNGV. The CDR3 runs 15 residues. The data are from a study of patients and donors after allogeneic stem cell transplantation. Input material: blood, either unsorted or a sorted T cell fraction (not recorded which). The V gene is TRBV11-2, the J gene TRBJ2-1, with 8 bases matching TRBD1. The receptor was derived from a human donor who was either an allogeneic HSCT recipient or a stem cell or donor lymphocyte infusion donor (not recorded which). It is not recorded whose cells these are; they may come from a transplant donor. CDR3 residues: CASSSYRGSYNEQFF. The CDR3 coding sequence is TGTGCCAGCAGCTCCTACAGGGGGTCCTACAATGAGCAGTTCTTC.